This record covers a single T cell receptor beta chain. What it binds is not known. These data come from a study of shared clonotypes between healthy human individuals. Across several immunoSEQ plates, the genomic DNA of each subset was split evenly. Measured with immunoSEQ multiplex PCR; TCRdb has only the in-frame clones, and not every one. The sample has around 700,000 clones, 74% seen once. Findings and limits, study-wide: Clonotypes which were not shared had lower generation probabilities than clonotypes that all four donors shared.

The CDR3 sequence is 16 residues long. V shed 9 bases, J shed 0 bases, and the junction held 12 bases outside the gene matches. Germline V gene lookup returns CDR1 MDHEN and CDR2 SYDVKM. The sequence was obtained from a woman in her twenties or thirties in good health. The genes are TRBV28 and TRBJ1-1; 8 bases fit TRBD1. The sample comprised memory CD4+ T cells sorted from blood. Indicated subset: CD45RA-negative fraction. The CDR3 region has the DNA TGTGCCAGTACAGGGGGGGGGTTCTTAATGAACACTGAAGCTTTCTTT. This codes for CASTGGGFLMNTEAFF. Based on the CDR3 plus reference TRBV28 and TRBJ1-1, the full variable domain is DVKVTQSSRYLVKRTGEKVFLECVQDMDHENMFWYRQDPGLGLRLIYFSYDVKMKEKGDIPEGYSVSREKKERFSLILESASTNQTSMYLCASTGGGFLMNTEAFFGQGTRLTVV.